This TCR beta chain came from a study of follicular helper T cells after annual influenza vaccination. The data were produced by immunoSEQ multiplex PCR, yet TCRdb's version contains in-frame clones alone and is incomplete. The table lists about 11,000 clones, around 79% of them singletons. This receptor was obtained from an adult who received the influenza vaccine. Material: CXCR5- memory CD4+ T cells sorted from blood, obtained 6 weeks after influenza vaccination.

In DNA form, the CDR3 reads TGTGCCAGTAGTATCCTCGGGGGGGACACAGATACGCAGTATTTT. Protein: CASSILGGDTDTQYF. The rearrangement joins TRBV19 to TRBJ2-3, with 8 bases identical to TRBD2. V shed 3 bases, J shed 2 bases, and the junction held 4 bases outside the gene matches. The CDR3 covers 15 residues. CDR1 LNHDA and CDR2 SQIVND come from the germline V gene (reference sequence).